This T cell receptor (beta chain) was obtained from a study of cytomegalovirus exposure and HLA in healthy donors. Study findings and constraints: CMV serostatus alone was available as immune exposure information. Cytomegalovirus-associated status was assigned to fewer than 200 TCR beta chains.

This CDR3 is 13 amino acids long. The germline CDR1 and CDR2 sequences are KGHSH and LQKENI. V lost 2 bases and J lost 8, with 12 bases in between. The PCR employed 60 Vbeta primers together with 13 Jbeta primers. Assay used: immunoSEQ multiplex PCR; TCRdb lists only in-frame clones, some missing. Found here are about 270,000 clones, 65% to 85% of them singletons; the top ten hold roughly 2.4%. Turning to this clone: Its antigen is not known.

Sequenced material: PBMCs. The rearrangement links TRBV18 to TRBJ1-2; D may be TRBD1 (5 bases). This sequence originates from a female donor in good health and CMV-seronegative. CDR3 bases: TGTGCCAGCTCACCAGGGACTGACTGGGGCTACACCTTC. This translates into CASSPGTDWGYTF.